A selection of T cell receptor beta chains follows, all from one sample in a study of blood T cell repertoires in COVID-19. Some clones are missing from TCRdb's copy, which holds only in-frame ones; the method was immunoSEQ multiplex PCR. The sample holds roughly 180,000 clones, about 88% seen once. Sequenced input: peripheral blood. The receptors shown here come from a man younger than 30 with acute or convalescent COVID-19. CDR3s include the opening cysteine and the closing phenylalanine or tryptophan. Each record gives: J gene, D gene, clone size, V gene, CDR3 DNA, CDR3 protein. A D gene is named only where the DNA matches it firmly. The listing skips clone size in some rows; elsewhere it reads once, few, many or a size class.

J gene: TRBJ2-3; D gene: TRBD2; clone size: NA; V gene: TRBV15; CDR3 DNA: TGTGCCACCGGACTAGCGGAAAACACAGATACGCAGTATTTT; CDR3 protein: CATGLAENTDTQYF
J gene: TRBJ2-5; D gene: NA; clone size: NA; V gene: TRBV7-7; CDR3 DNA: TGTGCCAGCAGCTCCACAGGTTTAGGGGCCCAGTACTTC; CDR3 protein: CASSSTGLGAQYF
J gene: TRBJ1-4; D gene: TRBD1; clone size: NA; V gene: TRBV18; CDR3 DNA: TGTGCCAGCTCACAGACAGGGTCGGATGAAAAACTGTTTTTT; CDR3 protein: CASSQTGSDEKLFF
J gene: TRBJ2-1; D gene: TRBD2; clone size: NA; V gene: TRBV2; CDR3 DNA: TGTGCCAGCAGTAAGGGACTAGCAACCTACAATGAGCAGTTCTTC; CDR3 protein: CASSKGLATYNEQFF
J gene: TRBJ2-1; D gene: TRBD1; clone size: NA; V gene: TRBV5-1; CDR3 DNA: TGCGCCAGCAGCGTAGACAGGGGAAATGAGCAGTTCTTC; CDR3 protein: CASSVDRGNEQFF
J gene: TRBJ1-5; D gene: TRBD1; clone size: NA; V gene: TRBV2; CDR3 DNA: TGTGCCAGCAGGGGGGACAGGCAACAGCCCCAGCATTTT; CDR3 protein: CASRGDRQQPQHF
J gene: TRBJ2-3; D gene: NA; clone size: NA; V gene: TRBV21-1; CDR3 DNA: NA; CDR3 protein: CASSNWGLGTDTQYF
J gene: TRBJ2-5; D gene: NA; clone size: NA; V gene: TRBV4-1; CDR3 DNA: TGCGCCAGCAGCCCCAGAGAGCGGCAAGAGACCCAGTACTTC; CDR3 protein: CASSPRERQETQYF
J gene: TRBJ2-5; D gene: TRBD1; clone size: NA; V gene: TRBV5-4; CDR3 DNA: TGTGCCAGCAGGACGACAGGGCAAGAGACCCAGTACTTC; CDR3 protein: CASRTTGQETQYF
J gene: TRBJ1-5; D gene: TRBD1; clone size: NA; V gene: TRBV11-2; CDR3 DNA: TGTGCCAGCAGCTTTGGGACAGCAGGTGGGCCCCAGCATTTT; CDR3 protein: CASSFGTAGGPQHF
J gene: TRBJ2-2; D gene: NA; clone size: NA; V gene: TRBV12-5; CDR3 DNA: TGTGCTAGTGGTGGCGTCCCGGGACACACCAACACCGGGGAGCTGTTTTTT; CDR3 protein: CASGGVPGHTNTGELFF
J gene: TRBJ2-3; D gene: TRBD1; clone size: NA; V gene: TRBV7-3; CDR3 DNA: TGTGCCAGCAGCTCTACCGGGACAGGGGGAACAGATACGCAGTATTTT; CDR3 protein: CASSSTGTGGTDTQYF
J gene: TRBJ1-1; D gene: NA; clone size: NA; V gene: TRBV5-1; CDR3 DNA: TGCGCCAGCAGCTTGGAGGGGTTCACTGAAGCTTTCTTT; CDR3 protein: CASSLEGFTEAFF
J gene: TRBJ2-3; D gene: TRBD1; clone size: once; V gene: TRBV7-6; CDR3 DNA: TGTGCCAGCAGCTCGATCATCCCGGGACAGGACACAGATACGCAGTATTTT; CDR3 protein: CASSSIIPGQDTDTQYF
J gene: TRBJ1-2; D gene: TRBD1; clone size: once; V gene: TRBV7-9; CDR3 DNA: TGTGCCAGCAGCTCCAGAGGCCGGGACAGGGGGCTTCGTGGCTACACCTTC; CDR3 protein: CASSSRGRDRGLRGYTF
J gene: TRBJ1-3; D gene: NA; clone size: NA; V gene: TRBV9; CDR3 DNA: TGTGCCAGCAGCCCGACAGGCCACACGAGCTCTGGAAACACCATATATTTT; CDR3 protein: CASSPTGHTSSGNTIYF
J gene: TRBJ1-3; D gene: NA; clone size: NA; V gene: TRBV30; CDR3 DNA: TGTGCCTGGAGCGAAACAGGGTTTGGAAACACCATATATTTT; CDR3 protein: CAWSETGFGNTIYF
J gene: TRBJ1-3; D gene: NA; clone size: NA; V gene: TRBV5-6; CDR3 DNA: TGTGCCAGCACCAGCGGTGTAGGAAACACCATATATTTT; CDR3 protein: CASTSGVGNTIYF
J gene: TRBJ1-1; D gene: NA; clone size: NA; V gene: TRBV6-5; CDR3 DNA: TGTGCCAGCAGGGGGGGGGCAGCTATGAACACTGAAGCTTTCTTT; CDR3 protein: CASRGGAAMNTEAFF
J gene: TRBJ1-5; D gene: TRBD1; clone size: once; V gene: TRBV2; CDR3 DNA: TGTGCCAGCGTCAGAGGGGGCGGGCAGCCCCAGCATTTT; CDR3 protein: CASVRGGGQPQHF
J gene: TRBJ2-1; D gene: TRBD1; clone size: NA; V gene: TRBV12-5; CDR3 DNA: TGTGCTAGTGGACCCGGGACAGTCAATGAGCAGTTCTTC; CDR3 protein: CASGPGTVNEQFF
J gene: TRBJ1-3; D gene: NA; clone size: NA; V gene: TRBV3-1/TRBV3-2; CDR3 DNA: TGTGCCAGCAGCCAAAGCGGAAACACCATATATTTT; CDR3 protein: CASSQSGNTIYF
J gene: TRBJ2-1; D gene: NA; clone size: NA; V gene: TRBV7-8; CDR3 DNA: TGTGCCAGCAGCTTACCAAGAGAGGGCGGAGCCTCTTCCTACAATGAGCAGTTCTTC; CDR3 protein: CASSLPREGGASSYNEQFF
J gene: TRBJ1-2; D gene: NA; clone size: once; V gene: TRBV6-6; CDR3 DNA: TGTGCCAGCAGGACAGGTTCTAACTATGGCTACACCTTC; CDR3 protein: CASRTGSNYGYTF
J gene: TRBJ1-5; D gene: NA; clone size: once; V gene: TRBV19; CDR3 DNA: TGTGCCAGTAGTATGAGGTCAGGGATCCCCAATCAGCCCCAGCATTTT; CDR3 protein: CASSMRSGIPNQPQHF
J gene: TRBJ2-3; D gene: TRBD1; clone size: NA; V gene: TRBV24-1; CDR3 DNA: TGTGCCACCAGTGTCGACAGGGGCCTTAGCACAGATACGCAGTATTTT; CDR3 protein: CATSVDRGLSTDTQYF
J gene: TRBJ2-1; D gene: NA; clone size: NA; V gene: TRBV5-5; CDR3 DNA: TGTGCCAGCAGCCCGGACATTTACAATGAGCAGTTCTTC; CDR3 protein: CASSPDIYNEQFF
J gene: TRBJ2-2; D gene: NA; clone size: NA; V gene: TRBV19; CDR3 DNA: TGTGCCAGTAGTATCTCTTCGGGTTACACCGGGGAGCTGTTTTTT; CDR3 protein: CASSISSGYTGELFF
J gene: TRBJ1-2; D gene: TRBD1; clone size: NA; V gene: TRBV20-1; CDR3 DNA: TGCAGTGCTAGTGACAGGGAGGCTGGCTACACCTTC; CDR3 protein: CSASDREAGYTF
J gene: TRBJ2-3; D gene: TRBD2; clone size: NA; V gene: TRBV27; CDR3 DNA: TGTGCCAGCAGTTTAACCCAACTAGCGGGGGAGGGCACAGATACGCAGTATTTT; CDR3 protein: CASSLTQLAGEGTDTQYF
J gene: TRBJ2-1; D gene: NA; clone size: NA; V gene: TRBV6-5; CDR3 DNA: TGTGCCAGCAGTCCCCTTCCCAGCGGGTACAATGAGCAGTTCTTC; CDR3 protein: CASSPLPSGYNEQFF
J gene: TRBJ2-2; D gene: NA; clone size: NA; V gene: TRBV9; CDR3 DNA: TGTGCCAGCAGCCCTACAGGGACCGGGGAGCTGTTTTTT; CDR3 protein: CASSPTGTGELFF
J gene: TRBJ2-1; D gene: TRBD2; clone size: NA; V gene: TRBV3-1/TRBV3-2; CDR3 DNA: TGTGCCAGCAGCCAAGAGGTACTAGCGGGGGGGTACAATGAGCAGTTCTTC; CDR3 protein: CASSQEVLAGGYNEQFF
J gene: TRBJ1-5; D gene: NA; clone size: NA; V gene: TRBV5-6; CDR3 DNA: TGTGCCAGCAGCTTGGGAGCTCGAGATGGCAATCAGCCCCAGCATTTT; CDR3 protein: CASSLGARDGNQPQHF
J gene: TRBJ1-3; D gene: NA; clone size: once; V gene: TRBV5-1; CDR3 DNA: TGCGCCAGCAGTTATGACAGAACTGGAAACACCATATATTTT; CDR3 protein: CASSYDRTGNTIYF
J gene: TRBJ1-5; D gene: NA; clone size: once; V gene: TRBV19; CDR3 DNA: TGTGCCAGTAGCATGGGGGGGGCGAGCAATCAGCCCCAGCATTTT; CDR3 protein: CASSMGGASNQPQHF
J gene: TRBJ2-7; D gene: NA; clone size: NA; V gene: TRBV7-9; CDR3 DNA: TGTGCCAGCAGCGCCAGTTCCTACGAGCAGTACTTC; CDR3 protein: CASSASSYEQYF
J gene: TRBJ1-1; D gene: NA; clone size: NA; V gene: TRBV29-1; CDR3 DNA: TGCAGCGTTGAAGTTGTGCGGACAATGAACACTGAAGCTTTCTTT; CDR3 protein: CSVEVVRTMNTEAFF
J gene: TRBJ2-7; D gene: TRBD1; clone size: NA; V gene: TRBV6-5; CDR3 DNA: TGTGCCAGCAGTAGATTACAGGGGGACTCCTACGAGCAGTACTTC; CDR3 protein: CASSRLQGDSYEQYF
J gene: TRBJ2-2; D gene: NA; clone size: NA; V gene: TRBV29-1; CDR3 DNA: TGCAGCGTTGTTCAGGGGTCCTTTAACACCGGGGAGCTGTTTTTT; CDR3 protein: CSVVQGSFNTGELFF
J gene: TRBJ2-5; D gene: NA; clone size: NA; V gene: TRBV12-5; CDR3 DNA: TGTGCTAGTGGCTCAACTGTCGGGTACCAAGAGACCCAGTACTTC; CDR3 protein: CASGSTVGYQETQYF
J gene: TRBJ1-5; D gene: NA; clone size: NA; V gene: TRBV2; CDR3 DNA: TGTGCCAGCAGTGAAGATTCGTTTAGCAATCAGCCCCAGCATTTT; CDR3 protein: CASSEDSFSNQPQHF
J gene: TRBJ1-2; D gene: TRBD1; clone size: NA; V gene: TRBV6-6; CDR3 DNA: TGTGCCAGCAGCCGACAGGGGGAGGGCTACACCTTC; CDR3 protein: CASSRQGEGYTF
J gene: TRBJ1-1; D gene: TRBD1; clone size: few; V gene: TRBV30; CDR3 DNA: TGTGCCTGGAGTTATCTTTTCTTACAGGGGTTGACTGAAGCTTTCTTT; CDR3 protein: CAWSYLFLQGLTEAFF
J gene: TRBJ1-1; D gene: TRBD1; clone size: NA; V gene: TRBV10-1; CDR3 DNA: TGCGCCAGCAGCGGGACAGGTACTGAAGCTTTCTTT; CDR3 protein: CASSGTGTEAFF
J gene: TRBJ2-7; D gene: TRBD1; clone size: few; V gene: TRBV19; CDR3 DNA: TGTGCCAGTAGTGCAAGACAGGGGCTCTTCTACGAGCAGTACTTC; CDR3 protein: CASSARQGLFYEQYF
J gene: TRBJ2-1; D gene: TRBD2; clone size: NA; V gene: TRBV6-5; CDR3 DNA: TGTGCCAGCAGGCTGACTAGCGGGGGGGCCAATGAGCAGTTCTTC; CDR3 protein: CASRLTSGGANEQFF
J gene: TRBJ2-5; D gene: TRBD2; clone size: NA; V gene: TRBV5-4; CDR3 DNA: TGTGCCAGCAGCCCCGGTTGCGGGAGGTACCAAGAGACCCAGTACTTC; CDR3 protein: CASSPGCGRYQETQYF